These 4 T cell receptor beta chains came from one sample sequenced in a study of shared clonotypes between healthy human individuals. It was CD45RO-negative cells, positively selected for CCR7, that made up naive CD8 cells, with terminally differentiated effector memory CD45RA+ cells excluded. Profiled with immunoSEQ multiplex PCR; TCRdb holds only in-frame clones, not every one. The sample lists roughly 1,800,000 clones, about 94% occurring once. The sequencing input was naive CD8+ T cells sorted from blood. The receptors originated from a man aged 18 to 35 in good health.

As concerns this clone: Distinct nucleotide sequences in the sample also encode this CDR3. V usage is TRBV5-6 and J usage is TRBJ2-1, with D unresolved. The CDR3 spans 13 residues. V was trimmed by 2 bases and J by 4 bases, leaving 7 bases between them. Germline CDR1 reads SGHDT; CDR2 reads YYEEEE. CDR3 nucleotide sequence: TGTGCCAGCAGCTTAGACCTGTACAATGAGCAGTTCTTC. This sequence encodes CASSLDLYNEQFF.

The chain carries TRBV19 and TRBJ2-7, with unresolved D. Trimming removed 5 bases at V and 5 bases at J, with 13 bases between. CDR3 length: 13 residues. Germline V gives CDR1 LNHDA, CDR2 SQIVND (reference sequence). The CDR3: CASSGPDGDEQYF. The CDR3 nucleotides read TGTGCCAGTAGTGGCCCAGATGGGGACGAGCAGTACTTC.

Regarding this clone: The sample carries other DNA sequences with the same CDR3. The chain links TRBV5-1 to TRBJ2-7; D is possibly TRBD2 (5 bases). Germline V CDR1 and CDR2: SGHRS, YFSETQ. This CDR3 is built from 14 residues. The V end lost 0 bases, the J end lost 1 base, and 8 bases lay between the germline ends. CDR3 amino acids: CASSLAGGSYEQYF. Here the CDR3 DNA reads TGCGCCAGCAGCTTGGCCGGCGGGTCCTACGAGCAGTACTTC.

V is TRBV27 and J is TRBJ2-1; 7 nucleotides agree with TRBD2. The V gene's germline CDR1 is MNHEY and CDR2 SMNVEV (reference sequence). J gave up 4 bases and V 4 bases, and 7 bases lay outside the gene matches. The CDR3 runs 15 residues. This CDR3 reads CASSYPGGGYNEQFF. The CDR3 bases are TGTGCCAGCAGTTATCCTGGGGGGGGATACAATGAGCAGTTCTTC.